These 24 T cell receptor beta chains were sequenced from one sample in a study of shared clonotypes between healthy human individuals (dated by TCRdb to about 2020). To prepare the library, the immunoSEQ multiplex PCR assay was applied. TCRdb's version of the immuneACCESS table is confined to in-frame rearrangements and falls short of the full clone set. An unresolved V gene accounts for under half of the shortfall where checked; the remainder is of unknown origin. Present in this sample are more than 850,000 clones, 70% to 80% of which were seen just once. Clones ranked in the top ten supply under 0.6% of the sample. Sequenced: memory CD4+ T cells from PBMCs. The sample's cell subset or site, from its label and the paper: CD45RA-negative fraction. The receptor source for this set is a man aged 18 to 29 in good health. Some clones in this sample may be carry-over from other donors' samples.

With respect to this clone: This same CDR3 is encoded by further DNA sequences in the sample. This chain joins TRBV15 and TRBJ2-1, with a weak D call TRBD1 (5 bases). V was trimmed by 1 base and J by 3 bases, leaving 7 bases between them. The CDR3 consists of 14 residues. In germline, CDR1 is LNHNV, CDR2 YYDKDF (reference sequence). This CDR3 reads CATSRGTNYNEQFF. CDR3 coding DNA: TGTGCCACCAGCAGAGGGACAAACTACAATGAGCAGTTCTTC.

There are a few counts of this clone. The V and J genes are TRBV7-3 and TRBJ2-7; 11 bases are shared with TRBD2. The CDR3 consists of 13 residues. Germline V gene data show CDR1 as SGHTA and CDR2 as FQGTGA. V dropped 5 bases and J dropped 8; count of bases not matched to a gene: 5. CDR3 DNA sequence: TGTGCCAGCAGCGAGGGGACTAGCGGAAAGCAGTACTTC. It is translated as CASSEGTSGKQYF. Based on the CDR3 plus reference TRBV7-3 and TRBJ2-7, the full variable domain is GAGVSQTPSNKVTEKGKYVELRCDPISGHTALYWYRQSLGQGPEFLIYFQGTGAADDSGLPNDRFFAVRPEGSVSTLKIQRTERGDSAVYLCASSEGTSGKQYFGPGTRLTVT.

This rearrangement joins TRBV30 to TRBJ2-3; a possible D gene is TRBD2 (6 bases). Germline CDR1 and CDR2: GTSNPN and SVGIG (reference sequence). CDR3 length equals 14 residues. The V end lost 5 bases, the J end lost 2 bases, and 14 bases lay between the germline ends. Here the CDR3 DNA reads TGTGCCTGGGGCCCGGGACTGATCACAGATACGCAGTATTTT. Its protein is CAWGPGLITDTQYF.

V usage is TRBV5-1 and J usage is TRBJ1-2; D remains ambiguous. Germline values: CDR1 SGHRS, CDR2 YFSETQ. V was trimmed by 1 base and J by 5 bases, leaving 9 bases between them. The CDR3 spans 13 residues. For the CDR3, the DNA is TGCGCCAGCAGCTTGACAGCGGAGTATGGCTACACCTTC. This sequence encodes CASSLTAEYGYTF.

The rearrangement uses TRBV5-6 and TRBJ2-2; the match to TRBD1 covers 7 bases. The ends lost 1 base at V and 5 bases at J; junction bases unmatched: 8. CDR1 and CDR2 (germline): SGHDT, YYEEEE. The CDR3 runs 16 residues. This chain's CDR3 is CASSLRGQVITGELFF. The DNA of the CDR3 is TGTGCCAGCAGCTTGCGAGGACAGGTCATTACCGGGGAGCTGTTTTTT.

The CDR3 region is CASSLGTDIREKLFF. Here the CDR3 DNA reads TGCGCCAGCAGCTTGGGTACGGATATAAGGGAAAAACTGTTTTTT. The J gene is TRBJ1-4, the V gene TRBV5-1, with D unresolved. V lost 0 bases and J lost 8, with 14 bases in between. Germline V gene data show CDR1 as SGHRS and CDR2 as YFSETQ. The CDR3 has 15 amino acids.

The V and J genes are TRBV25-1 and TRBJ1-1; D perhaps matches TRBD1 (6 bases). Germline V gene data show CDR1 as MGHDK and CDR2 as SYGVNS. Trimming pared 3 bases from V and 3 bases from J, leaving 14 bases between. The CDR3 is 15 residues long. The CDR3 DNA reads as TGTGCCAGCAGTGATCGGGGGGCGGGAGACACTGAAGCTTTCTTT. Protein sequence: CASSDRGAGDTEAFF.

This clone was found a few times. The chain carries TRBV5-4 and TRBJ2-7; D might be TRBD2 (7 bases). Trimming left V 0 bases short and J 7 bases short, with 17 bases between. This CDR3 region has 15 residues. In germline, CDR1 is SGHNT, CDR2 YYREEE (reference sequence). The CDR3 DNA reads TGTGCCAGCAGCTTGGAGGGGGGGGACGGGATGGAGCAGTACTTC. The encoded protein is CASSLEGGDGMEQYF.

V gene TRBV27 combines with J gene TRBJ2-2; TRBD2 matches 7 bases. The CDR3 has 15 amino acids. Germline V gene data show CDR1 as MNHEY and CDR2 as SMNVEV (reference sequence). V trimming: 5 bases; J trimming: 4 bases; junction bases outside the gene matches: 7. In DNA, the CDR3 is TGTGCCAGCAGTCGTCTAGCGGAACCCACCGGGGAGCTGTTTTTT. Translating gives CASSRLAEPTGELFF.

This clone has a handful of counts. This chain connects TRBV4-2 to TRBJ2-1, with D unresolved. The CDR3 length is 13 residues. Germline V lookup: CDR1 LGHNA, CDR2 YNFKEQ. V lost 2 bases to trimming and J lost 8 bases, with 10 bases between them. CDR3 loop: CASSQQRQDEQFF. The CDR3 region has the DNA TGTGCCAGCAGCCAACAGCGTCAGGATGAGCAGTTCTTC.

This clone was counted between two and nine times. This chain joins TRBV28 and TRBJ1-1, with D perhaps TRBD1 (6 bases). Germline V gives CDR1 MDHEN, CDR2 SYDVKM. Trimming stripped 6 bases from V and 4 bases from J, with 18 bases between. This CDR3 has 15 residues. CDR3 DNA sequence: TGTGCCAGCAGCGCAAACAGGGCGGGGAGCACTGAAGCTTTCTTT. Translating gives CASSANRAGSTEAFF.

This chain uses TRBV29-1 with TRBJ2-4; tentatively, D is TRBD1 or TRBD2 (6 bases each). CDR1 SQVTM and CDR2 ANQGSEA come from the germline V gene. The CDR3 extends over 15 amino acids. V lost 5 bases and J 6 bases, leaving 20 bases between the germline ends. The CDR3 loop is CSVFPVGGLGNIQYF. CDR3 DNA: TGCAGCGTTTTCCCGGTAGGGGGACTCGGAAACATTCAGTACTTC.

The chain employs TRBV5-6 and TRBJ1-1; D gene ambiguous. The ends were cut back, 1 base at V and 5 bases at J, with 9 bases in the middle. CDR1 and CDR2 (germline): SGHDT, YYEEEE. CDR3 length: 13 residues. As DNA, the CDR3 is TGTGCCAGCAGCTTGTCGCGGGTTACTGAAGCTTTCTTT. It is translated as CASSLSRVTEAFF.

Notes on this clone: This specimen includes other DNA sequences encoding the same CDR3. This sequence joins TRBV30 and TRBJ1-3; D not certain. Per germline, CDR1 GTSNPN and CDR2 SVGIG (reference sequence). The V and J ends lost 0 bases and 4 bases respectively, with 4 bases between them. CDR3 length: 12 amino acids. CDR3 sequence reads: CAWSVQGNTIYF. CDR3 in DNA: TGTGCCTGGAGTGTGCAGGGAAACACCATATATTTT. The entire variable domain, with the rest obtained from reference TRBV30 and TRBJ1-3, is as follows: SQTIHQWPATLVQPVGSPLSLECTVEGTSNPNLYWYRQAAGRGLQLLFYSVGIGQISSEVPQNLSASRPQDRQFILSSKKLLLSDSGFYLCAWSVQGNTIYFGEGSWLTVV.

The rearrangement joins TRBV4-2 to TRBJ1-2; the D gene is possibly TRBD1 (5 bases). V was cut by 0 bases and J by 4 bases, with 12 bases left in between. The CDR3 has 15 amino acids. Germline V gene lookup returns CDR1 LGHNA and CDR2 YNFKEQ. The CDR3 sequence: CASSQETGHFYGYTF. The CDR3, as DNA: TGTGCCAGCAGCCAAGAAACAGGACACTTCTATGGCTACACCTTC.

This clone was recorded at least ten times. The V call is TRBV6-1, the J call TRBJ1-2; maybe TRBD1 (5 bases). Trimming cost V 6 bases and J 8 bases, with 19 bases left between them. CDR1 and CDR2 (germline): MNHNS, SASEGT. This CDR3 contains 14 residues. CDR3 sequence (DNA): TGTGCCAGCAGGTCACCAGGGAAACGTGTCGGCTACACCTTC. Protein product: CASRSPGKRVGYTF.

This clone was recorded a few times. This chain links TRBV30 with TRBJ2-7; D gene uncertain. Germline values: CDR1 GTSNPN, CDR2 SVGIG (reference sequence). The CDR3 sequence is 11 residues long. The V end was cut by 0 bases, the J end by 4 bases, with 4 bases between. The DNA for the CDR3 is TGTGCCTGGAGTGTTATGTACGAGCAGTACTTC. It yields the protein CAWSVMYEQYF.

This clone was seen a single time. DNA for the CDR3: TGCGCCAGCAGCTTAAATAGAGGGGGCGAGGTAGAATTCACCTTC. Its protein is CASSLNRGGEVEFTF. This chain connects TRBV5-1 to TRBJ1-2, with 7 bases that match TRBD1. With 2 bases clipped from V and 13 bases from J, the junction kept 17 bases outside the gene matches. Germline V gene sequence: CDR1 SGHRS, CDR2 YFSETQ. This CDR3 region has 15 residues.

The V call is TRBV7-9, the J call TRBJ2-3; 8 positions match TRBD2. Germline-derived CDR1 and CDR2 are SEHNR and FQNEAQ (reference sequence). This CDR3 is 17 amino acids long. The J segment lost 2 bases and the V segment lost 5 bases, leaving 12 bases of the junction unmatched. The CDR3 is CASSPIAGRKNTDTQYF. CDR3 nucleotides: TGTGCCAGCAGCCCGATAGCGGGGCGGAAAAACACAGATACGCAGTATTTT.

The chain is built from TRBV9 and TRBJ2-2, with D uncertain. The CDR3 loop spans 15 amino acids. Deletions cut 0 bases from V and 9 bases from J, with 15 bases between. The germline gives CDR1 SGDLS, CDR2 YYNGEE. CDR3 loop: CASSVGLAARRELFF. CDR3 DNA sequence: TGTGCCAGCAGCGTAGGATTGGCCGCTCGAAGGGAGCTGTTTTTT.

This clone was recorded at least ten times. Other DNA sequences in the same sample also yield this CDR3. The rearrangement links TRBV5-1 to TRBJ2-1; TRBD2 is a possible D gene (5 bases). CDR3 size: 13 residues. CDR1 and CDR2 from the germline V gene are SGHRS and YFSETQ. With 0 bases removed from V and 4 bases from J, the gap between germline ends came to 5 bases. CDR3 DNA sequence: TGCGCCAGCAGCTTGGGCGGGTACAATGAGCAGTTCTTC. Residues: CASSLGGYNEQFF.

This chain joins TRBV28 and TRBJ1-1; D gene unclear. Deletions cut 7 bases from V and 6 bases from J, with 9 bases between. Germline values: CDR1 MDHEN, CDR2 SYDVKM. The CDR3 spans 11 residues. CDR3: CASIFRAEAFF. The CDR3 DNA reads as TGTGCCAGCATCTTCCGGGCTGAAGCTTTCTTT.

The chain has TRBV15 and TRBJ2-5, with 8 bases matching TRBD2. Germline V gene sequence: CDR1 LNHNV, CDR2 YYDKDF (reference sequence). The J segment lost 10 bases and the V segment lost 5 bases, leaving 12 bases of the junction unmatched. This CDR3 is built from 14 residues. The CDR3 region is CATSGGLVGGGQYF. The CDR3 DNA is TGTGCCACCAGCGGGGGACTAGTGGGGGGAGGCCAGTACTTC. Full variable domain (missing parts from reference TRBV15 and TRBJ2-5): DAMVIQNPRYQVTQFGKPVTLSCSQTLNHNVMYWYQQKSSQAPKLLFHYYDKDFNNEADTPDNFQSRRPNTSFCFLDIRSPGLGDTAMYLCATSGGLVGGGQYFGPGTRLLVL.

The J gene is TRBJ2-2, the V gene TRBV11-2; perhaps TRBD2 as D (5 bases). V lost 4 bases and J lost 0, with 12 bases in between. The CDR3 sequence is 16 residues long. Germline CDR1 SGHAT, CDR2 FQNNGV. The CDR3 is CASSSMAGANTGELFF. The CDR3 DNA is TGTGCCAGCAGCTCCATGGCCGGGGCGAACACCGGGGAGCTGTTTTTT.